This TCR beta chain appears in the sequencing data of a study of tumor and adjacent non-tumor tissue in lung cancer. Study-level information: Aged about 30 to 76 years, patients included 9 to 11 men and about 5 women with stage I to III disease.

With respect to this clonotype: Its antigen is not identified. The junction differs from germline at one of its ends, possibly a read error.

TCRbeta libraries were built with three rounds of nested PCR, modified from ARM-PCR. TCRdb itself ran the multiplex PCR reads through MiXCR, one entry per CDR3 protein. The sample holds about 80,000 distinct CDR3 sequences, 80% to 90% seen once. Notes on the study in general: Shorter survival was associated with higher TCR diversity in tumors. Top 100 clones took a larger repertoire share in normal lung. Tumor tissue had significantly higher TCR diversity than normal lung.

The template was RNA from unsorted bulk tissue. This non-tumor lung sample came from over 3 cm beyond the tumor edge. The CDR3 has 12 residues. Germline lookup yields CDR1 SGHNT and CDR2 YYREEE (reference sequence). This rearrangement joins TRBV5-4 to TRBJ1-2; D is undetermined. The receptor's source is a man aged 60 to 69 with non-small cell lung cancer. The material sequenced was distant non-tumor lung tissue. CDR3 DNA: TGTGCCAGCAGCTTGAATAACTATGACTACACCTTC. It translates to CASSLNNYDYTF. The variable domain in full, with the rest retrieved from reference TRBV5-4 and TRBJ1-2, is ETGVTQSPTHLIKTRGQQVTLRCSSQSGHNTVSWYQQALGQGPQFIFQYYREEENGRGNFPPRFSGLQFPNYSSELNVNALELDDSALYLCASSLNNYDYTFGSGTRLTVV.